This T cell receptor beta chain originates from a study of cytotoxic CD8 clonotypes in ibrutinib-treated CLL. Germline CDR1 SQVTM, CDR2 ANQGSEA. Trimming cost V 4 bases and J 7 bases; bases outside gene matches: 2. This CDR3 region has 13 residues. The method was immunoSEQ multiplex PCR; TCRdb's version includes in-frame clones alone and lacks a portion of them. The sample has some 350,000 clones; over 60% are singletons. The chain employs TRBV29-1 and TRBJ1-4; TRBD1 matches 11 bases. The material was PBMCs, obtained after 36 months of ibrutinib treatment. The receptor comes from a human donor with chronic lymphocytic leukemia. The CDR3 sequence: CSVAGQGGEKLFF. The CDR3 DNA reads TGCAGCGTTGCGGGACAGGGGGGTGAAAAACTGTTTTTT.